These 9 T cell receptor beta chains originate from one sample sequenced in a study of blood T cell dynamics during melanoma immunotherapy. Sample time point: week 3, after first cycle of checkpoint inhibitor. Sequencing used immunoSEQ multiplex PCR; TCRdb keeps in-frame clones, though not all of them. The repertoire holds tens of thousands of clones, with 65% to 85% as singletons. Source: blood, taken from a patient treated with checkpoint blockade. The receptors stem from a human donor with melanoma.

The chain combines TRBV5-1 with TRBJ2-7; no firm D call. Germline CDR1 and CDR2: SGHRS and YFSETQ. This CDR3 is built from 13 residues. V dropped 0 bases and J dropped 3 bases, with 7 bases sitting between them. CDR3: CASSLGDLYEQYF. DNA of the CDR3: TGCGCCAGCAGCTTGGGAGATCTCTACGAGCAGTACTTC.

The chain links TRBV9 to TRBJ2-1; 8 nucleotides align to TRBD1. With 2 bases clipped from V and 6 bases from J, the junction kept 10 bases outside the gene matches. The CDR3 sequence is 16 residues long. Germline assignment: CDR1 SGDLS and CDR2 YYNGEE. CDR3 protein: CASSVGPGGLSNEQFF. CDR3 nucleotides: TGTGCCAGCAGCGTCGGACCAGGGGGCCTAAGCAATGAGCAGTTCTTC.

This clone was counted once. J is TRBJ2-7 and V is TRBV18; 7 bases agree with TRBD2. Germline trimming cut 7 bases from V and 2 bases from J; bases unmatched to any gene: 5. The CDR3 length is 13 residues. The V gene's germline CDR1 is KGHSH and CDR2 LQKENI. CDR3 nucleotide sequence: TGTGCCAGCTGCAAAGGGACTACCTACGAGCAGTACTTC. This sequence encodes CASCKGTTYEQYF. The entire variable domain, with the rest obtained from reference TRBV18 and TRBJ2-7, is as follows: NAGVMQNPRHLVRRRGQEARLRCSPMKGHSHVYWYRQLPEEGLKFMVYLQKENIIDESGMPKERFSAEFPKEGPSILRIQQVVRGDSAAYFCASCKGTTYEQYFGPGTRLTVT.

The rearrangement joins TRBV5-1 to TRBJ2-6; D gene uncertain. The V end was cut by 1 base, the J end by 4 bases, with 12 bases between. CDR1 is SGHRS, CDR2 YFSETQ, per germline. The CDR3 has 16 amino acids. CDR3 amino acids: CASSLRLGSGANVLTF. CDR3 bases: TGCGCCAGCAGCTTGAGACTGGGCTCCGGGGCCAACGTCCTGACTTTC.

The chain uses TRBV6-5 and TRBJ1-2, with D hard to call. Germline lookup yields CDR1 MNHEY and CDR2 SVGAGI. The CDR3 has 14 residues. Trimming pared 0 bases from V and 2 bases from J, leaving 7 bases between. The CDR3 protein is CASSYSSRNYGYTF. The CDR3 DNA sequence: TGTGCCAGCAGTTACTCGTCCAGGAACTATGGCTACACCTTC.

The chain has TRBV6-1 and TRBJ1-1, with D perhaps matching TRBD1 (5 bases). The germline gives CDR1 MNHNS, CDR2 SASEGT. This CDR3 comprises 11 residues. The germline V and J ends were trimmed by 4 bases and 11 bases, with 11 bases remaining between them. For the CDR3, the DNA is TGTGCCAGCAGTGTAAGGGGTCCCGCTTTCTTT. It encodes CASSVRGPAFF.

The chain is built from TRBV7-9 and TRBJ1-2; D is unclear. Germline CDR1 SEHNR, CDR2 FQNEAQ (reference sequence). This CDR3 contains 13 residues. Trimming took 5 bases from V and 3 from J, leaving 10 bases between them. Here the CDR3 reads CASSPAGDYGYTF. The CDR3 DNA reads TGTGCCAGCAGCCCCGCGGGAGACTATGGCTACACCTTC.

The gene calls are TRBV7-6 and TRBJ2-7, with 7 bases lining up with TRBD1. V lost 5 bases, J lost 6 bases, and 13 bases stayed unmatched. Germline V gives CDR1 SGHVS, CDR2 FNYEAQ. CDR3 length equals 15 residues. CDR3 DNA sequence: TGTGCCAGCAGCAGGTCCGGGACAGCTCTCATCGAGCAGTACTTC. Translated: CASSRSGTALIEQYF.

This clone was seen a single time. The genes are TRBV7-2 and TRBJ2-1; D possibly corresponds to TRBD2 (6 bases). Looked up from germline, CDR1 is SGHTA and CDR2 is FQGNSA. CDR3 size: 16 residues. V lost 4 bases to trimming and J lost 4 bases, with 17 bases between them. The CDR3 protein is CASSYSQGGVYNEQFF. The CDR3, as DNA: TGTGCCAGCAGCTACAGTCAGGGCGGGGTTTACAATGAGCAGTTCTTC.